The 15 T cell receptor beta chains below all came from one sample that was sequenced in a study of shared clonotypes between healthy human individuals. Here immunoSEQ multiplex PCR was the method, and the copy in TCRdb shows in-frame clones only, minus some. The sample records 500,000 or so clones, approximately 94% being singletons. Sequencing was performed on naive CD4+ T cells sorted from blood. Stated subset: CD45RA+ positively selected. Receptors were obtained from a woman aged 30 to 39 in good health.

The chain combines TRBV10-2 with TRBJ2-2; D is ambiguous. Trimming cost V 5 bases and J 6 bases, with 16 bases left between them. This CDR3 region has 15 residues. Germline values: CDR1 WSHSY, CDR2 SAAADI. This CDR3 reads CASSRASDAAGELFF. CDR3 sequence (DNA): TGCGCCAGCAGTCGCGCTTCAGACGCGGCCGGGGAGCTGTTTTTT.

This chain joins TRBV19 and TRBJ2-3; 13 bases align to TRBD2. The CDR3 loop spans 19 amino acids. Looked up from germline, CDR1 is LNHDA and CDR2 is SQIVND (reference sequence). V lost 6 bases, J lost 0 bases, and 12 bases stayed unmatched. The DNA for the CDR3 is TGTGCCAGTAGACCCGCGGGACTAGCGGGGAACCCTAGCACAGATACGCAGTATTTT. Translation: CASRPAGLAGNPSTDTQYF.

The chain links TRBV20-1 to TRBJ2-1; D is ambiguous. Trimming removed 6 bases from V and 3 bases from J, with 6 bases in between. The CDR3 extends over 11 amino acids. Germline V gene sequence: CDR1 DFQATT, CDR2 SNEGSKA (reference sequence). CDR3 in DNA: TGCAGTGCGGAAAACTACAATGAGCAGTTCTTC. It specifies CSAENYNEQFF.

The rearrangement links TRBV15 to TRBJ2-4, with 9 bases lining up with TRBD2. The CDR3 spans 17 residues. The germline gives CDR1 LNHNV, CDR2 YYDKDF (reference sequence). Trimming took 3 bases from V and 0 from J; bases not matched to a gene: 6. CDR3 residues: CATSSRLAALAKNIQYF. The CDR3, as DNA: TGTGCCACCAGCAGTCGACTAGCGGCCTTAGCCAAAAACATTCAGTACTTC. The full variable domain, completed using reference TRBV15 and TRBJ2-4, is DAMVIQNPRYQVTQFGKPVTLSCSQTLNHNVMYWYQQKSSQAPKLLFHYYDKDFNNEADTPDNFQSRRPNTSFCFLDIRSPGLGDTAMYLCATSSRLAALAKNIQYFGAGTRLSVL.

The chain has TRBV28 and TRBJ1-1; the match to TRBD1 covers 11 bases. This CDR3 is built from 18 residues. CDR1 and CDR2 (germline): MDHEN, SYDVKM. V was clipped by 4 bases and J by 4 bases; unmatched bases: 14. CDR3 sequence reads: CASSSPVYRTGGVTEAFF. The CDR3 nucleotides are TGTGCCAGCAGTTCCCCAGTTTATCGGACAGGGGGCGTCACTGAAGCTTTCTTT. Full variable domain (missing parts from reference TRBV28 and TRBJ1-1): DVKVTQSSRYLVKRTGEKVFLECVQDMDHENMFWYRQDPGLGLRLIYFSYDVKMKEKGDIPEGYSVSREKKERFSLILESASTNQTSMYLCASSSPVYRTGGVTEAFFGQGTRLTVV.

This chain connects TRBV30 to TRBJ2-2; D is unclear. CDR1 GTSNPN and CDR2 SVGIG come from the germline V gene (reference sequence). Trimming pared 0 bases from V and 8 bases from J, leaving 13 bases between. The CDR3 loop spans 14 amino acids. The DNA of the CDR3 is TGTGCCTGGAGTGTACTCGGTGTCGTTGGGGAGCTGTTTTTT. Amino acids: CAWSVLGVVGELFF.

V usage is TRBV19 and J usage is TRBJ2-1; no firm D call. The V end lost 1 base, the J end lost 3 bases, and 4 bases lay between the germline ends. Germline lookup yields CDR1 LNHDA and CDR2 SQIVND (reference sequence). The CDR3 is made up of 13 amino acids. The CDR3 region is CASSIGHYNEQFF. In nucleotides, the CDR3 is TGTGCCAGTAGTATAGGGCACTACAATGAGCAGTTCTTC. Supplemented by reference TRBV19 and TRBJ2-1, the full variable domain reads DGGITQSPKYLFRKEGQNVTLSCEQNLNHDAMYWYRQDPGQGLRLIYYSQIVNDFQKGDIAEGYSVSREKKESFPLTVTSAQKNPTAFYLCASSIGHYNEQFFGPGTRLTVL.

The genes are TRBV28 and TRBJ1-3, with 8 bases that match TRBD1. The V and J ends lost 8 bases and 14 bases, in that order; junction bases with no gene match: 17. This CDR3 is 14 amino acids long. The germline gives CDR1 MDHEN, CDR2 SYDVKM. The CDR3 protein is CASGRRQGRNPLYF. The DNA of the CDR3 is TGTGCCAGCGGCCGTAGACAGGGGAGGAACCCACTATATTTT.

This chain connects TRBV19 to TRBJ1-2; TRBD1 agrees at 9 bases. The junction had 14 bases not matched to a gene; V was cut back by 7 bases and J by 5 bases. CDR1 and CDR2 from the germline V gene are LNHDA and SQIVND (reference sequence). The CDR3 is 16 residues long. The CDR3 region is CASTFLGRDREYGYTF. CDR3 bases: TGTGCCAGTACCTTCCTCGGGAGGGACAGGGAGTATGGCTACACCTTC. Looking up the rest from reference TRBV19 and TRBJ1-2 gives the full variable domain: DGGITQSPKYLFRKEGQNVTLSCEQNLNHDAMYWYRQDPGQGLRLIYYSQIVNDFQKGDIAEGYSVSREKKESFPLTVTSAQKNPTAFYLCASTFLGRDREYGYTFGSGTRLTVV.

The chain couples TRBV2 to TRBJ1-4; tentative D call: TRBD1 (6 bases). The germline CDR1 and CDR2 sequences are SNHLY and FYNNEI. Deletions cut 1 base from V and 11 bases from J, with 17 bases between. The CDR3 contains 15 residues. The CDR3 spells CASSEVGAGDGKLFF. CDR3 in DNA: TGTGCCAGCAGTGAAGTAGGCGCAGGGGATGGGAAACTGTTTTTT.

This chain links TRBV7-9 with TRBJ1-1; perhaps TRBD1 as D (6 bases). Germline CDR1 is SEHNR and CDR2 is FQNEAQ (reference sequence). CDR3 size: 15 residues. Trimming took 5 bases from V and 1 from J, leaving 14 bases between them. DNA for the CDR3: TGTGCCAGCAGCCGAACAGCGGACAGGAACACTGAAGCTTTCTTT. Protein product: CASSRTADRNTEAFF. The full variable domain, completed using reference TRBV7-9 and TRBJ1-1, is DTGVSQNPRHKITKRGQNVTFRCDPISEHNRLYWYRQTLGQGPEFLTYFQNEAQLEKSRLLSDRFSAERPKGSFSTLEIQRTEQGDSAMYLCASSRTADRNTEAFFGQGTRLTVV.

CDR3 DNA sequence: TGTGCCAGCTCACGATCAGGGGACGGCACTGAAGCTTTCTTT. This codes for CASSRSGDGTEAFF. The chain combines TRBV18 with TRBJ1-1; perhaps TRBD1 as D (6 bases). With 4 bases removed from V and 4 bases from J, the gap between germline ends came to 13 bases. Germline V gene lookup returns CDR1 KGHSH and CDR2 LQKENI. CDR3 length: 14 amino acids.

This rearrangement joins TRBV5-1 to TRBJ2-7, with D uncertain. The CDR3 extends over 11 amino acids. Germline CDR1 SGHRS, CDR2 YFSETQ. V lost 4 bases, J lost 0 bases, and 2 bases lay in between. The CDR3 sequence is CASSASYEQYF. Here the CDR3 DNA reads TGCGCCAGCAGCGCCTCCTACGAGCAGTACTTC.

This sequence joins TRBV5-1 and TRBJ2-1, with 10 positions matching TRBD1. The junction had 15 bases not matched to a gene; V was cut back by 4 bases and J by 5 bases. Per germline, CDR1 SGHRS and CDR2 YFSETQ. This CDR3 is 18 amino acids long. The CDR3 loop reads CASSRTGGLGLEDNEQFF. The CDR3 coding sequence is TGCGCCAGCAGCAGGACAGGGGGGCTCGGTCTGGAGGACAATGAGCAGTTCTTC.

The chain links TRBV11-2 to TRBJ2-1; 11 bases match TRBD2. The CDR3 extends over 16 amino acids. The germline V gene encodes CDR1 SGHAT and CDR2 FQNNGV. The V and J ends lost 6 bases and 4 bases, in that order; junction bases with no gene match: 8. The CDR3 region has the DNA TGTGCCAGCAGACCACCGGGACTAGCGGCTTACAATGAGCAGTTCTTC. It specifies CASRPPGLAAYNEQFF.